Detailed here is one TCR beta chain. What it recognizes is unknown. Second-dose groups at about 4 or about 12 weeks were pooled. These data originate in a study of T cell responses to AZD1222 COVID-19 vaccine. The study's findings and limits: Repertoires were collected only later (after the peak T cell response had occurred). It was only a handful of AZD1222 recipients who were seropositive at baseline.

The repertoire was sequenced with immunoSEQ multiplex PCR; TCRdb's copy has only in-frame clones and lacks some. Among 150,000 to 200,000 clones listed, 85% to 95% were seen once. CDR3 length equals 15 residues. Trimming took off 6 bases at V and 4 bases at J, with 18 bases between the two ends. CDR1 and CDR2 (germline): MNHEY, SVGEGT. The TCR was taken from an adult who received the AZD1222 COVID-19 vaccine. V gene TRBV6-2 or TRBV6-3 combines with J gene TRBJ1-1; D possibly corresponds to TRBD1 (6 bases). This specimen consisted of peripheral blood, obtained 28 days after the second AZD1222 dose. This CDR3 reads CASSLGYRVGTEAFF. The CDR3 DNA reads as TGTGCCAGCAGCCTTGGTTACAGGGTTGGCACTGAAGCTTTCTTT.